Below, 22 T cell receptor beta chains from the same sample are listed, as sequenced in a study of blood T cell repertoires in COVID-19. Data came from immunoSEQ multiplex PCR; TCRdb stores just in-frame clones and leaves some out. The sample has about 200,000 clones, around 80% seen once; the top ten hold roughly 12%. Source material: peripheral blood. These receptors were obtained from a woman aged 40 to 55 with acute or convalescent COVID-19.

The CDR3, as DNA: TGTGCCACCAGTATGTTCGGGGGGACCCAGTACTTC. Its protein product is CATSMFGGTQYF. This chain connects TRBV24-1 to TRBJ2-5, with D perhaps matching TRBD2 (6 bases). V shed 6 bases and J shed 7 bases, with 11 bases lying between them. Germline V gives CDR1 KGHDR, CDR2 SFDVKD. The CDR3 has 12 amino acids.

This clone is labeled medium-sized (0.01 to 0.1%). The chain is built from TRBV19 and TRBJ2-5; tentative D call: TRBD1 (5 bases). CDR3 length: 13 residues. From germline, CDR1 is LNHDA and CDR2 SQIVND (reference sequence). Between the trimmed V and J ends, which lost 4 bases and 3 bases, there was a span of 9 bases. As DNA, the CDR3 is TGTGCCAGTAGTACGACAGTAGAAGAGACCCAGTACTTC. Translating it yields CASSTTVEETQYF.

This clone was seen just once. The genes are TRBV5-1 and TRBJ2-4; 9 nucleotides align to TRBD1. The ends lost 4 bases at V and 5 bases at J; junction bases unmatched: 4. The CDR3 spans 14 residues. Germline-derived CDR1 and CDR2 are SGHRS and YFSETQ. The CDR3 region is CASSPRTGENIQYF. The CDR3 nucleotides read TGCGCCAGCAGCCCTAGGACAGGGGAAAACATTCAGTACTTC.

The J gene is TRBJ2-7, the V gene TRBV3-1 (or the pseudogene TRBV3-2); 14 bases agree with TRBD2. Germline V gene data show CDR1 as LGHDT and CDR2 as YNNKEL (reference sequence). The CDR3 contains 16 residues. The J segment lost 4 bases and the V segment lost 4 bases, leaving 6 bases of the junction unmatched. The CDR3 region has the DNA TGTGCCAGCAGCCGAGGACTAGCGGGGGGTGTTTACGAGCAGTACTTC. This sequence encodes CASSRGLAGGVYEQYF.

This clone was detected only once. This chain links TRBV6-2 or TRBV6-3 with TRBJ2-5; 13 bases fit TRBD2. CDR1 is MNHEY and CDR2 is SVGEGT in the germline V gene. This CDR3 has 15 amino acids. V lost 4 bases to trimming and J lost 2 bases; unmatched junction nucleotides: 1. As DNA, the CDR3 is TGTGCCAGCAGTTCGGGACTAGCGGGACAAGAGACCCAGTACTTC. Translated: CASSSGLAGQETQYF.

The gene calls are TRBV18 and TRBJ1-1, with 7 bases that match TRBD1. CDR3 length: 15 amino acids. The germline V gene encodes CDR1 KGHSH and CDR2 LQKENI. Trimming removed 3 bases from V and 3 bases from J; junction bases left unmatched: 7. Here the CDR3 reads CASSPSGQSYTEAFF. The DNA for the CDR3 is TGTGCCAGCTCACCTTCGGGACAGAGCTACACTGAAGCTTTCTTT.

The chain combines TRBV15 with TRBJ1-2, with a possible D match to TRBD1 (6 bases). V was trimmed by 0 bases and J by 7 bases, leaving 18 bases between them. The CDR3 extends over 16 amino acids. Germline CDR1 LNHNV, CDR2 YYDKDF (reference sequence). This CDR3 reads CATSRDPSGGLGGYTF. CDR3 in DNA: TGTGCCACCAGCAGAGATCCATCGGGGGGGCTGGGTGGCTACACCTTC.

Turning to this clone: This sample includes further DNA sequences coding for the same CDR3. The V call is TRBV5-1, the J call TRBJ2-3; 13 bases match TRBD2. The V segment lost 1 base and the J segment 0 bases; nucleotides outside the gene matches: 2. This CDR3 is built from 17 residues. Per germline, CDR1 SGHRS and CDR2 YFSETQ. CDR3 DNA: TGCGCCAGCAGCTTGTTGACTAGCGGGGGGAGCACAGATACGCAGTATTTT. This translates into CASSLLTSGGSTDTQYF.

This clone was detected only once. V is TRBV4-1 and J is TRBJ2-2, with D hard to call. The CDR3 length is 12 residues. Trimming left V 3 bases short and J 7 bases short, with 6 bases between. In germline, CDR1 is MGHRA, CDR2 YSYEKL. The CDR3 protein is CASSHPRGELFF. The CDR3 region has the DNA TGCGCCAGCAGCCACCCCCGCGGGGAGCTGTTTTTT.

The chain recombines TRBV5-1 with TRBJ2-7; TRBD2 matches at 10 bases. CDR3 size: 17 residues. The ends lost 4 bases at V and 3 bases at J; junction bases unmatched: 13. CDR1 SGHRS and CDR2 YFSETQ come from the germline V gene. CDR3 DNA sequence: TGCGCCAGCAGCCAAACTAGCGGGACTTTCCAGGGCTACGAGCAGTACTTC. Residues: CASSQTSGTFQGYEQYF.

The chain joins TRBV5-1 to TRBJ1-1, with 12 nucleotides matching TRBD1. This CDR3 has 20 residues. V lost 3 bases and J lost 4; bases outside the gene matches: 19. The germline CDR1 and CDR2 sequences are SGHRS and YFSETQ. The CDR3 nucleotides read TGCGCCAGCAGCTGGGGACGGGACAGGGGGCGCATGGGTGGGCTCACTGAAGCTTTCTTT. Translated: CASSWGRDRGRMGGLTEAFF.

CDR3: CAWSDGTSGAGQEDEQYF. CDR3 DNA sequence: TGTGCCTGGAGTGATGGGACTAGCGGAGCAGGACAGGAGGACGAGCAGTACTTC. The J gene is TRBJ2-7, the V gene TRBV30, with 11 bases identical to TRBD2. The germline V gene encodes CDR1 GTSNPN and CDR2 SVGIG (reference sequence). The CDR3 has 18 residues. J lost 5 bases, V lost 1 base, and 16 bases had no gene match.

The chain couples TRBV6-2 or TRBV6-3 to TRBJ1-2; the match to TRBD1 covers 8 bases. The CDR3 has 12 residues. CDR1 and CDR2 from the germline V gene are MNHEY and SVGEGT. Unmatched junction bases numbered 3, after V lost 6 bases and J lost 6 bases. The CDR3 DNA is TGTGCCAGCAGCTTGACAGGGGATGGCTACACCTTC. Translation: CASSLTGDGYTF.

The V gene is TRBV30, the J gene TRBJ2-1, with D unresolved. CDR1 and CDR2 from the germline V gene are GTSNPN and SVGIG (reference sequence). There are 12 residues in the CDR3. The germline V and J ends were trimmed by 4 bases and 0 bases, with 4 bases remaining between them. This CDR3 reads CAWTSSYNEQFF. The CDR3 nucleotides are TGTGCCTGGACTAGCTCCTACAATGAGCAGTTCTTC.

The gene calls are TRBV5-8 and TRBJ2-3; tentatively, D is TRBD2 (5 bases). This CDR3 has 14 amino acids. The germline V and J ends were trimmed by 0 bases and 3 bases, with 8 bases remaining between them. The germline V gene has CDR1 SGHTS and CDR2 YDEGEE. Written as DNA, the CDR3 is TGTGCCAGCAGCTTGGGACGGGGTACAGATACGCAGTATTTT. This translates into CASSLGRGTDTQYF.

This chain links TRBV5-1 with TRBJ2-7; 8 nucleotides line up with TRBD1. The CDR3 runs 16 residues. The V and J ends lost 5 bases and 5 bases, in that order; junction bases with no gene match: 15. Germline V gives CDR1 SGHRS, CDR2 YFSETQ. Here the CDR3 DNA reads TGCGCCAGCAGGAAACTTATGGCAGGGGGCATCGACGAGCAGTACTTC. It specifies CASRKLMAGGIDEQYF.

This chain joins TRBV25-1 and TRBJ1-2; D remains ambiguous. Looked up from germline, CDR1 is MGHDK and CDR2 is SYGVNS. V gave up 4 bases and J gave up 5 bases, with 5 bases separating them. CDR3 length: 11 residues. This CDR3 is CASSVGYGYTF. CDR3 coding DNA: TGTGCCAGCAGTGTCGGGTATGGCTACACCTTC.

This rearrangement joins TRBV6-2 or TRBV6-3 to TRBJ2-7, with 9 bases lining up with TRBD2. The J segment lost 0 bases and the V segment lost 6 bases, leaving 18 bases of the junction unmatched. This CDR3 contains 19 residues. CDR1 is MNHEY, CDR2 SVGEGT, per germline. The CDR3: CASSGTSSLAVGISYEQYF. CDR3 coding DNA: TGTGCCAGCAGCGGGACTAGCAGTTTAGCGGTTGGGATCTCCTACGAGCAGTACTTC.

The table lists this clone with a count of one. The chain recombines TRBV5-1 with TRBJ2-3, with TRBD1 matching 9 bases. CDR3 length: 18 amino acids. V shed 8 bases and J 6 bases; nucleotides not matched to a gene: 22. Germline loops: CDR1 SGHRS, CDR2 YFSETQ. The CDR3 DNA reads as TGCGCCAGTACCCCGGGACAGGGATTATTGGGCGCACAGGATACGCAGTATTTT. It yields the protein CASTPGQGLLGAQDTQYF.

V gene TRBV5-1 combines with J gene TRBJ2-1; 7 bases agree with TRBD1. V lost 5 bases, J lost 4 bases, and 3 bases stayed unmatched. This CDR3 comprises 13 residues. Germline V lookup: CDR1 SGHRS, CDR2 YFSETQ. CDR3 amino acids: CASRTGNYNEQFF. CDR3 DNA: TGCGCCAGCAGGACAGGGAATTACAATGAGCAGTTCTTC.

This sequence joins TRBV18 and TRBJ2-7; 8 bases align to TRBD1. J lost 6 bases, V lost 0 bases, and 4 bases had no gene match. The CDR3 has 14 residues. CDR1 KGHSH and CDR2 LQKENI come from the germline V gene. The CDR3 DNA follows: TGTGCCAGCTCACCACCGATACAGGGGGGCGAGCAGTACTTC. Translated, it gives CASSPPIQGGEQYF. The variable domain in full, completed from reference TRBV18 and TRBJ2-7, reads NAGVMQNPRHLVRRRGQEARLRCSPMKGHSHVYWYRQLPEEGLKFMVYLQKENIIDESGMPKERFSAEFPKEGPSILRIQQVVRGDSAAYFCASSPPIQGGEQYFGPGTRLTVT.

The rearrangement links TRBV5-6 to TRBJ2-5; 9 bases line up with TRBD1. The length of the CDR3 is 13 residues. Losses at the gene ends were 4 bases for V and 5 bases for J; bases not matched to a gene: 3. CDR1 is SGHDT and CDR2 is YYEEEE in the germline V gene. The CDR3 protein is CASSTGQGETQYF. The CDR3 DNA reads TGTGCCAGCAGCACCGGACAGGGGGAGACCCAGTACTTC.